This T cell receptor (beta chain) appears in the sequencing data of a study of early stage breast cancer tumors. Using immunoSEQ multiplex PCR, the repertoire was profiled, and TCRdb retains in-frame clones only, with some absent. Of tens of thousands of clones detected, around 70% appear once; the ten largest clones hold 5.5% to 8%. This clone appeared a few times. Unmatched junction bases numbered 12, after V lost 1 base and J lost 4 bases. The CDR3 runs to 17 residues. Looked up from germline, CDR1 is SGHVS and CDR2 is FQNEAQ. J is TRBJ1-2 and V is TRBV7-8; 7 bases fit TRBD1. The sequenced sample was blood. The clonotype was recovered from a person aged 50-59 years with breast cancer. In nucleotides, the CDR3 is TGTGCCAGCAGCTTAGGGGGCTCCTCAGCAGGGGGCTATGGCTACACCTTC. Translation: CASSLGGSSAGGYGYTF.